What follows are 8 T cell receptor beta chains derived from one specimen sequenced in a study of blood T cell repertoires in COVID-19. Only in-frame clones appear in the TCRdb table, and some are missing; sequencing was by immunoSEQ multiplex PCR. Altogether just over 150,000 clones are present, 92% being singletons, with the ten largest covering around 4.6%. The sample comprised peripheral blood. These receptor sequences come from a man aged 25 to 45 with COVID-19, enrolled during active disease.

The chain has TRBV7-9 and TRBJ2-7; D is possibly TRBD2 (6 bases). The CDR3 has 14 amino acids. The germline CDR1 and CDR2 sequences are SEHNR and FQNEAQ (reference sequence). V was shortened by 3 bases and J by 3 bases, with 12 bases between the two germline ends. The CDR3 sequence: CASSFGGLDYEQYF. Written as DNA, the CDR3 is TGTGCCAGCAGCTTTGGGGGACTGGACTACGAGCAGTACTTC.

The J gene is TRBJ1-2, the V gene TRBV6-2 or TRBV6-3, with 9 bases that match TRBD1. This CDR3 contains 17 residues. CDR1 and CDR2 from the germline V gene are MNHEY and SVGEGT. The V segment lost 4 bases and the J segment 4 bases; nucleotides outside the gene matches: 13. CDR3 in DNA: TGTGCCAGCAGTTCCGGGACAGGGTTCGGTATTGTCTATGGCTACACCTTC. This translates into CASSSGTGFGIVYGYTF.

The chain recombines TRBV4-2 with TRBJ1-5; possible D gene TRBD1, 5 bases. CDR1 and CDR2 from the germline V gene are LGHNA and YNFKEQ. Trimming removed 0 bases at V and 3 bases at J, with 12 bases between. The CDR3 totals 16 residues. The CDR3 here is CASSQDAGHINQPQHF. The CDR3 nucleotides read TGTGCCAGCAGCCAAGATGCGGGGCACATCAATCAGCCCCAGCATTTT.

This clone was seen once. The chain couples TRBV4-3 to TRBJ1-2; D is possibly TRBD1 (6 bases). Germline values: CDR1 LGHNA, CDR2 YSLEER. Trimming took 0 bases from V and 4 from J, leaving 15 bases between them. The CDR3 contains 16 residues. Here the CDR3 reads CASSQDPAGQLYGYTF. CDR3 nucleotide sequence: TGCGCCAGCAGCCAAGATCCGGCCGGACAGCTCTATGGCTACACCTTC.

The V gene is TRBV6-4, the J gene TRBJ2-3; the D gene is possibly TRBD2 (6 bases). Deletions cut 3 bases from V and 5 bases from J, with 6 bases between. Germline lookup yields CDR1 MRHNA and CDR2 SNTAGT. CDR3 length: 12 amino acids. In DNA, the CDR3 is TGTGCCAGCAGTGATAGCGGAGATACGCAGTATTTT. As protein: CASSDSGDTQYF.

This rearrangement joins TRBV9 to TRBJ2-1; 8 bases fit TRBD2. The V segment lost 3 bases and the J segment 5 bases; nucleotides outside the gene matches: 7. This CDR3 has 15 amino acids. Germline assignment: CDR1 SGDLS and CDR2 YYNGEE. The CDR3 sequence is CASSDKTSGHNEQFF. CDR3 sequence (DNA): TGTGCCAGCAGCGACAAAACTAGCGGTCACAATGAGCAGTTCTTC.

The chain links TRBV5-6 to TRBJ1-6; 9 bases fit TRBD1. Per germline, CDR1 SGHDT and CDR2 YYEEEE. V shed 1 base, J shed 6 bases, and the junction held 2 bases outside the gene matches. This CDR3 has 15 residues. CDR3 protein: CASSLRGQGNSPLHF. The CDR3 DNA follows: TGTGCCAGCAGCTTGCGGGGACAGGGTAATTCACCCCTCCACTTT.

The genes are TRBV7-6 and TRBJ1-5; a weak D match, TRBD1 (6 bases). The length of the CDR3 is 14 residues. The V and J ends lost 5 bases and 4 bases respectively, with 12 bases between them. Germline CDR1 is SGHVS and CDR2 is FNYEAQ. CDR3 DNA: TGTGCCAGCAGCCCACAGGGTAGAAATCAGCCCCAGCATTTT. Its protein is CASSPQGRNQPQHF.